This record covers a single T cell receptor beta chain. What this receptor recognizes is not known. Base qualities are not at hand, and no much larger clone is one base apart. Libraries were constructed by the immunoSEQ multiplex PCR assay. In its TCRdb copy, this immuneACCESS table keeps in-frame sequences only and misses some clones. Where compared with another copy, unresolved V genes explain less than half of these, and the others have no known cause. Recorded for this sample are fewer than 45,000 clones; about 91% of them occurred a single time. The leading ten clones occupy around 23% of the sample. The entry originates in a study of control samples from healthy donors and cancer patients (dated by TCRdb to about 2020). V drops 2 bases and J drops 4 bases, leaving 4 bases in between. The cysteine opens and the phenylalanine closes a CDR3 of 12 amino acids. Only CDR3 DNA is held: 36 bases, read in frame from base 1. The germline V gene encodes CDR1 SGHVS and CDR2 FNYEAQ.

The clonotype originates from a woman in her forties with head and neck cancer. Sequenced sample: PBMCs. The V and J segments used are TRBV7-6 and TRBJ2-3, with the D gene too uncertain to name. This receptor has the CDR3 CASSLRADTQYF. The DNA reads as follows: TGTGCCAGCAGCTTACGGGCAGATACGCAGTATTTT.